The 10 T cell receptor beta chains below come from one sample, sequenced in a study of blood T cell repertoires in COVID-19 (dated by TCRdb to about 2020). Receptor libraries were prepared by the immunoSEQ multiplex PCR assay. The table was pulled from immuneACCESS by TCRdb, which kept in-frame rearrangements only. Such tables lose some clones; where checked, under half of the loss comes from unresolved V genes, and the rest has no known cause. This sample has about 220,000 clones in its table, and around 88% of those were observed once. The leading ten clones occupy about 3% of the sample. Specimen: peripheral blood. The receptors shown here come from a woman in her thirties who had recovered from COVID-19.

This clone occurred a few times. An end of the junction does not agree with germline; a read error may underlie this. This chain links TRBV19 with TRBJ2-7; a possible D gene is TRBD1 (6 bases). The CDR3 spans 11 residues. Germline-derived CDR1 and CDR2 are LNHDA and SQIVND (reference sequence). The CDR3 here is CASSTGTGHSF. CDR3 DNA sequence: TGTGCCAGTAGTACCGGGACGGGACATTCCTTC.

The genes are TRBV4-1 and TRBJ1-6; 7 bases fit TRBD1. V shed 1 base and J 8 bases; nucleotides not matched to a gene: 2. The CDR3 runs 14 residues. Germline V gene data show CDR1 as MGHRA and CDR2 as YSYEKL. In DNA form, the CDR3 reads TGCGCCAGCAGCCAAGGACAGGGTTATTCACCCCTCCACTTT. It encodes CASSQGQGYSPLHF.

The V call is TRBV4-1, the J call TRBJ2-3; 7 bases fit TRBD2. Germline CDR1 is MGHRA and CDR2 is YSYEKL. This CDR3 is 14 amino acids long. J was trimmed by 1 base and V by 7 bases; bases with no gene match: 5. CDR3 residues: CASKVAGGTDTQYF. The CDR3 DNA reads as TGCGCCAGCAAGGTGGCGGGGGGCACAGATACGCAGTATTTT.

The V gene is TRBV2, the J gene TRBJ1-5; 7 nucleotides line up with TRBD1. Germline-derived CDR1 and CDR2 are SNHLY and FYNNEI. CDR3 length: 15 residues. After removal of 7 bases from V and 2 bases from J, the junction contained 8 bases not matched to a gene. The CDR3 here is CASKGGQGGNQPQHF. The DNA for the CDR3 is TGTGCCAGCAAAGGAGGGCAGGGGGGCAATCAGCCCCAGCATTTT.

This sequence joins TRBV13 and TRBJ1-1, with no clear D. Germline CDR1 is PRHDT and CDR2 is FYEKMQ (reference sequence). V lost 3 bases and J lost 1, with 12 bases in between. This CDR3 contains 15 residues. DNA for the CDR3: TGTGCCAGCAGCTTCGGACTGGGTGGGAACACTGAAGCTTTCTTT. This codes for CASSFGLGGNTEAFF.

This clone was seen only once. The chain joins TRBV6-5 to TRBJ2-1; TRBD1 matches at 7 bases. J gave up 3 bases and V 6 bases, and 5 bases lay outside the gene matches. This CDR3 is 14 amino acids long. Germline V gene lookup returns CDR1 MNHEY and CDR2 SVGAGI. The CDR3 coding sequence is TGTGCCAGCAGCACAGGGGTTCTCTACAATGAGCAGTTCTTC. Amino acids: CASSTGVLYNEQFF.

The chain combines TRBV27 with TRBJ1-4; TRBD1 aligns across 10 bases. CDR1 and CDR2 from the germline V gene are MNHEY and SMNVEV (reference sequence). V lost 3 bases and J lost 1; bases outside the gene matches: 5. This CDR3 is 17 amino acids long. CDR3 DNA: TGTGCCAGCAGTTTTGTGGGACAGGGGCGAACTAATGAAAAACTGTTTTTT. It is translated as CASSFVGQGRTNEKLFF.

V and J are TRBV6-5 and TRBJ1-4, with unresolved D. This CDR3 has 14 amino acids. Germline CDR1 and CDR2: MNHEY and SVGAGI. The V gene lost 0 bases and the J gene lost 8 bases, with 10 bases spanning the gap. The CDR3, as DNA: TGTGCCAGCAGTTACTCGATGCCAGTCGAAAAACTGTTTTTT. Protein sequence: CASSYSMPVEKLFF.

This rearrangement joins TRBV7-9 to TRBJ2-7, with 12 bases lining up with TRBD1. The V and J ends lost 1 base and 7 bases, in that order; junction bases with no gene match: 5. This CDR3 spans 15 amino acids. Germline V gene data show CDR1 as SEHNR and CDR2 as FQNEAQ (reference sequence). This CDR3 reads CASSLVGQGAPEQYF. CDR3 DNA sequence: TGTGCCAGCAGCTTAGTGGGACAGGGGGCGCCTGAGCAGTACTTC. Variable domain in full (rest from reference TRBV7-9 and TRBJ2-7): DTGVSQNPRHKITKRGQNVTFRCDPISEHNRLYWYRQTLGQGPEFLTYFQNEAQLEKSRLLSDRFSAERPKGSFSTLEIQRTEQGDSAMYLCASSLVGQGAPEQYFGPGTRLTVT.

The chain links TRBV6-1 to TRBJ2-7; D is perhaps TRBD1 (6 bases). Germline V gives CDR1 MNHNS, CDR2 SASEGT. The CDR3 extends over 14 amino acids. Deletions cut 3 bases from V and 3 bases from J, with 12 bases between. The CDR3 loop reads CASSDLGQYYEQYF. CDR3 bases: TGTGCCAGCAGTGACCTGGGACAATACTACGAGCAGTACTTC.